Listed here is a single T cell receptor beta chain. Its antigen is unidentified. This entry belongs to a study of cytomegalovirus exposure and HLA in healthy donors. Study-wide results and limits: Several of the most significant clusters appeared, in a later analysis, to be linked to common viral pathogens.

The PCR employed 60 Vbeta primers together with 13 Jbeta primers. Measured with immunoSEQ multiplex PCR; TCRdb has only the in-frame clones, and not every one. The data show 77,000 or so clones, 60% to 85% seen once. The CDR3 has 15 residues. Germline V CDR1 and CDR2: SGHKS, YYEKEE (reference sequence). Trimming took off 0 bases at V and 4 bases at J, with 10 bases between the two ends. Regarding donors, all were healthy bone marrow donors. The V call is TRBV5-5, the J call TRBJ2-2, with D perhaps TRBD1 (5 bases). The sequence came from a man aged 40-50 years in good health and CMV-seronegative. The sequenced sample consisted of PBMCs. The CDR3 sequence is CASSLGQSPTGELFF. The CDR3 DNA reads TGTGCCAGCAGCTTGGGACAGTCGCCCACCGGGGAGCTGTTTTTT.